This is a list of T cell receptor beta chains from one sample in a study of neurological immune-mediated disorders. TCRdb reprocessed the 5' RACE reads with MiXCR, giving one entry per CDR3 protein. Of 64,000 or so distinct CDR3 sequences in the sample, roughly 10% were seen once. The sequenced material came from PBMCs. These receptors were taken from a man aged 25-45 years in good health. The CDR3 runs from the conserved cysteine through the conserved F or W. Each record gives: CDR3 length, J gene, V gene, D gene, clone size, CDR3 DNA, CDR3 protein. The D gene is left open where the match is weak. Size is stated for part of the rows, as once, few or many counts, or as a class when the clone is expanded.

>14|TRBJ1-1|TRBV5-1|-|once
TGCGCCAGCAGCTTGGGGATGGGATGGACTGAAGCTTTCTTT
CASSLGMGWTEAFF
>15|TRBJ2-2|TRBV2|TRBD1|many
TGTGCCAGCACCTCCGGGGACAGTCTCACCGGGGAGCTGTTTTTT
CASTSGDSLTGELFF
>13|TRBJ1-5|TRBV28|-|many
TGTGCCAGCAGCCCCAATAGCAATCAGCCCCAGCATTTT
CASSPNSNQPQHF
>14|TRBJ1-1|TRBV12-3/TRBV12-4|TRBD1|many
TGTGCCAGCAGTCGATCAACAGGGGTTACTGAAGCTTTCTTT
CASSRSTGVTEAFF
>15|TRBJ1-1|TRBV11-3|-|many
TGTGCCAGCAGCCCTGGGGGAGCGGCCAACACTGAAGCTTTCTTT
CASSPGGAANTEAFF
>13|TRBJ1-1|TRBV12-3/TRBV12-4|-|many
TGTGCCAGCAGAGAAGGACCGAACACTGAAGCTTTCTTT
CASREGPNTEAFF
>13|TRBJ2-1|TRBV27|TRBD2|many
TGTGCCAGCCGATTAGCGGGAGTCAATGAGCAGTTCTTC
CASRLAGVNEQFF
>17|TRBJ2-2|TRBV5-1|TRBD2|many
TGCGCCAGCAGCTACCGACTAGCGGGAGAGAACACCGGGGAGCTGTTTTTT
CASSYRLAGENTGELFF
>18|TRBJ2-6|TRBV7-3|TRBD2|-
TGTGCCAGCAGCTCGGGACTAGCGGGAGGTTCGGGGGCCAACGTCCTGACTTTC
CASSSGLAGGSGANVLTF
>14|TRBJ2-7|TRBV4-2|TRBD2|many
TGTGCCAGCAGCCATCCAGCGGGAGAGTACGGGCAGTACTTC
CASSHPAGEYGQYF
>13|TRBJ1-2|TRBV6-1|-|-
TGTGCCAGCAGTGAAGACAGGGAGAAGGGCTACACCTTC
CASSEDREKGYTF
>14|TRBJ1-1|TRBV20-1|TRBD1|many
TGCAGTGCTGGCCGGACAGGCCAGAACACTGAAGCTTTCTTT
CSAGRTGQNTEAFF
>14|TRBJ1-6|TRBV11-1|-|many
TGTGCCAGCAGCCCGGACTTGATGAATTCACCCCTCCACTTT
CASSPDLMNSPLHF
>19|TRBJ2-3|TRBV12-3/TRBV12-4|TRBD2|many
TGTGCCAGCAGCCCGAACCCTGGACTAGCGGTCATTAGCACAGATACGCAGTATTTT
CASSPNPGLAVISTDTQYF
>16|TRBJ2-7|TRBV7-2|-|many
TGTGCCAGCAGCTCCACCTTGCTGGAAAAGGCTTACGAGCAGTACTTC
CASSSTLLEKAYEQYF
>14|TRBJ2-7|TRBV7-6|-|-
TGTGCCAGCAGCTTAGCGTCTAGGGGGAGGGAGCAGTACTTC
CASSLASRGREQYF
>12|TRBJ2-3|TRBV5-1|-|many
TGCGCCAGCTACACAAGCACAGATACGCAGTATTTT
CASYTSTDTQYF
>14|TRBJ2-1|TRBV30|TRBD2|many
TGTGCCTGGAAAGGCCAGCTAGCGGGAGCGGTGAAGATCTTC
CAWKGQLAGAVKIF
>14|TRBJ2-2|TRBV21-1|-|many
TGTGCCAGCAGCAAAGTAGGGTACGCCGGGGAGCTGTTTTTT
CASSKVGYAGELFF
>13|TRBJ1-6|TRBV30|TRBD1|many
TGTGCCTGGGCCGGGACAGGGACTTCACCCCTCCACTTT
CAWAGTGTSPLHF
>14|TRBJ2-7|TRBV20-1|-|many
TGCAGTGCTAGAGATCGGGACAACTCCTACGAGCAGTACTTC
CSARDRDNSYEQYF
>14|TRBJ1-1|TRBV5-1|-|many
TGCGCCAGCAGCACATCAACCAGGACAGCTGAAGCTTTCTTT
CASSTSTRTAEAFF
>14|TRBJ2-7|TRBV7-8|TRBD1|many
TGTGCCAGCAGCTTTAGGGACAGGGGTTCCGAGCAGTACTTC
CASSFRDRGSEQYF
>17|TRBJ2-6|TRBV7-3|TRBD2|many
TGTGCCAGCAGCTTAAGCGGGAGTTTTGCTGGGGCCAACGTCCTGACTTTC
CASSLSGSFAGANVLTF
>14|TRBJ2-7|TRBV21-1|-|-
TGTGCCAGCGTGATTTCTCGGGGGCCCTACGAGCAGTACTTC
CASVISRGPYEQYF
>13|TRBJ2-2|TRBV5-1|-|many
TGCGCCAGCAGCTTTTCGGACACCGGGGAGCTGTTTTTT
CASSFSDTGELFF
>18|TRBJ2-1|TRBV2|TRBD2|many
TGTGCCAGCAGGGGGGGGTGGGCTAGCGGGCCCTCCTACAATGAGCAGTTCTTC
CASRGGWASGPSYNEQFF
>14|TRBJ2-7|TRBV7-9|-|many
TGTGCCAGCAGCTTAATCGCCGACTCCTACGAGCAGTACTTC
CASSLIADSYEQYF
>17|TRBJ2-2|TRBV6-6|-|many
TGTGCCAGCAGTTACGACCTCGCCAGGGTTTTGGTCGGGGAGCTGTTTTTT
CASSYDLARVLVGELFF
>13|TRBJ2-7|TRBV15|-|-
TGTGCCACCAGCAGCCAAGGACCGTACGAGCAGTACTTC
CATSSQGPYEQYF
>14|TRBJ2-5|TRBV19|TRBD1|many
TGTGCCACGAATGACAGGGTTCGGTCGGAGACCCAGTACTTC
CATNDRVRSETQYF
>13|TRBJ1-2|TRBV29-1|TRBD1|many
TGCAGCGTCGGACAGGGGGCGCAGAAGGGATACACCTTC
CSVGQGAQKGYTF
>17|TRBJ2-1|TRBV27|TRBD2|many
TGTGCCAGCAGTCTATTTCCTAGCGGGAGTATCTACAATGAGCAGTTCTTC
CASSLFPSGSIYNEQFF
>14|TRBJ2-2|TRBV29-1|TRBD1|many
TGCAGCGTAGCTTATCCGGGACAGGGTATCGAGCTGTTTTTT
CSVAYPGQGIELFF
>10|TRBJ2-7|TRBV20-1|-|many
TGCAGTTCCTCTGGGAACGAGCAGTACTTC
CSSSGNEQYF
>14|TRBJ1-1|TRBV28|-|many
TGTGCCACCGACGTTGAGGGGGAGAACACTGAAGCTTTCTTT
CATDVEGENTEAFF
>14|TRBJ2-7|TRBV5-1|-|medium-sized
TGCGCCAGCAGCTTGGTGCAGGGATCGGGTGAGCAGTACTTC
CASSLVQGSGEQYF
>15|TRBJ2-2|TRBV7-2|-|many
TGTGCCAGCAGCTTTGGGAATAGAGACACCGGGGAGCTGTTTTTT
CASSFGNRDTGELFF
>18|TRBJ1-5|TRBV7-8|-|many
TGTGCCAGCAGCTCCTACCGTCCGGGACCGATCACCAATCAGCCCCAGCATTTT
CASSSYRPGPITNQPQHF
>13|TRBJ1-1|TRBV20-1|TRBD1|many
TGCAGTGCTCTCCCGGGACAGTACACTGAAGCTTTCTTT
CSALPGQYTEAFF
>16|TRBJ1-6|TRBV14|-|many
TGTGCCAGCAGCCAAGTCGTCGACAGTTATAATTCACCCCTCCACTTT
CASSQVVDSYNSPLHF
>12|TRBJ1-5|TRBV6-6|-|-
TGTGCCAGCAGTTCCTACCTTCAGCCCCAGCATTTT
CASSSYLQPQHF
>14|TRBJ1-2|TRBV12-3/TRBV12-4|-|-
TGTGCCAGCACTTCCGTAACAGCTAACTATGGCTACACCTTC
CASTSVTANYGYTF
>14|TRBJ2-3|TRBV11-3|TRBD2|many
TGTGCCAGCAGCTTGACTAGCGGAACAGATACGCAGTATTTT
CASSLTSGTDTQYF